This entry is about one TCR beta chain. Its antigen is currently unknown. The method was immunoSEQ multiplex PCR; TCRdb's version includes in-frame clones alone and lacks a portion of them. The sample has 110,000 to 150,000 clones, about nine tenths seen once. This specimen belongs to a study of T cell responses to AZD1222 COVID-19 vaccine. Study-level information: Analysis merged second doses at about 4 or about 12 weeks.

This CDR3 spans 14 amino acids. V gave up 6 bases and J gave up 2 bases, with 15 bases separating them. Germline V lookup: CDR1 SGHRS, CDR2 YFSETQ. Study-level points and caveats: Spike was spanned by vaccine-associated CD4 TCRs, which were dominant at 160-218 and 743-854. After two AZD1222 doses, spike-specific TCR breadth and depth rose versus day 0. Donors in the cohort were predominantly white British and more often female, and clonal diversity was possibly underestimated.

The material sequenced was peripheral blood, taken on day 0 of AZD1222 vaccination. The clonotype was recovered from an adult in good health. This chain connects TRBV5-1 to TRBJ2-7; no clear D gene. The CDR3 region has the DNA TGCGCCAGCACGACGGATCCTGTAACCTACGAGCAGTACTTC. It translates to CASTTDPVTYEQYF.